The clone carrying this T cell receptor beta chain turned up a few times. Its specificity is not known. Cells were stimulated nonspecifically with anti-CD3/anti-CD28 magnetic beads. CD4+ T cells upregulating both CD40 ligand and CD69 were sorted as responding cells. The record originates from a study of persistence of HIV-infected CD4 T cells. V dropped 1 base and J dropped 10 bases, with 11 bases sitting between them. This CDR3 comprises 14 residues. CDR1 is MNHNS, CDR2 SASEGT, per germline. Sequencing used immunoSEQ version 4 in survey mode. Generated by immunoSEQ multiplex PCR, the TCRdb table keeps only in-frame clones and is missing some. This table has 43,000 or so clones, roughly 90% appearing once.

This specimen consisted of CD4+ T cells sorted from PBMCs after approximately 19-hour stimulation, obtained from a patient who received antiretroviral therapy. The TCR originated in an adult man with HIV who was CMV-seropositive. V is TRBV6-1 and J is TRBJ1-6; D unresolved. The CDR3 sequence is CASSEVWGGSPLHF. CDR3 DNA sequence: TGTGCCAGCAGTGAAGTCTGGGGAGGGTCACCCCTCCACTTT.